The 18 T cell receptor beta chains reported below all come from one sample, sequenced in a study of spatial heterogeneity in lung cancer (dated by TCRdb to about 2019). The label giving this sample's time point can be read as: sample taken at primary tumor resection. The library was generated by 5' RACE. The sequencer listed for this sample is NextSeq 500. The raw public data were reprocessed by TCRdb itself: fastp quality trimming at Q25, MiXCR clonotype calling, in-frame beta chains only. Each entry is one CDR3 protein sequence, shown with its most common DNA and genes. This sample has a few hundred distinct CDR3 sequences in its table, and more than 15% of those were observed once. Approximately 23% of the sample is taken by the ten largest. The sample in question was normal lung tissue next to the tumor, obtained at surgery. These receptors came from a male donor with early-stage non-small cell lung cancer.

As regards this clonotype: This beta chain is an off-target read within a library intended for alpha chains, so its frequency means little. The chain is built from TRBV6-5 and TRBJ1-2, with 8 bases fitting TRBD1. Trimming cost V 4 bases and J 4 bases; bases outside gene matches: 11. From germline, CDR1 is MNHEY and CDR2 SVGAGI. The CDR3 runs 16 residues. CDR3 amino acids: CASSSGQVQGVYGYTF. In DNA, the CDR3 is TGTGCCAGCAGTTCGGGACAGGTTCAAGGAGTCTATGGCTACACCTTC.

On this clonotype: An end of the junction differs from the germline gene, which may be a read error. Within a library made for alpha chains, this beta chain is off target, and its count is uninformative. The gene calls are TRBV27 and TRBJ1-5; 8 bases are shared with TRBD1. The CDR3 contains 16 residues. The V gene's germline CDR1 is MNHEY and CDR2 SMNVEV (reference sequence). CDR3 nucleotides: TGTGTCAGCAGTCGATTGGGACAGGATTTTAATCAGCCCCAGCATTTT. This encodes CVSSRLGQDFNQPQHF.

A word on this clonotype: This beta chain appears as a stray read in a library generated for alpha chains; its size is not informative. The chain links TRBV28 to TRBJ2-6, with D maybe TRBD2 (5 bases). Germline V gene sequence: CDR1 MDHEN, CDR2 SYDVKM. This CDR3 contains 15 residues. V gave up 5 bases and J gave up 0 bases, with 8 bases separating them. The CDR3 sequence: CASSPGGSGANVLTF. The CDR3 nucleotides are TGTGCCAGCAGTCCCGGAGGCTCTGGGGCCAACGTCCTGACTTTC.

This clonotype was recorded once. A library made for alpha chains picked up this beta chain off target, so its size means little. CDR3 sequence (DNA): TGCGCCAGCCAAGTCGATGGGAGTGGAGATACGCAGTATTTT. Translated, it gives CASQVDGSGDTQYF. This rearrangement joins TRBV5-1 to TRBJ2-3; TRBD2 is a possible D gene (5 bases). Trimming pared 7 bases from V and 5 bases from J, leaving 17 bases between. There are 14 residues in the CDR3. Germline V lookup: CDR1 SGHRS, CDR2 YFSETQ.

This clonotype is categorized as hyperexpanded. Within a library made for alpha chains, this beta chain is off target, and its count is uninformative. The rearrangement links TRBV28 to TRBJ2-1, with 12 bases lining up with TRBD2. Looked up from germline, CDR1 is MDHEN and CDR2 is SYDVKM. The V gene end was trimmed by 5 bases and the J gene end by 0 bases; junction bases not matched to a gene: 5. The CDR3 covers 17 residues. The CDR3 DNA reads as TGTGCCAGCAGTCTCTCGACTAGCGGGAGCTCCTACAATGAGCAGTTCTTC. Its translation: CASSLSTSGSSYNEQFF.

By proportion, this clonotype is hyperexpanded. The size of this beta chain means little, since it is a stray read in a library made for alpha chains. The rearrangement links TRBV9 to TRBJ2-3; tentative D call: TRBD2 (5 bases). This CDR3 has 14 residues. CDR1 SGDLS and CDR2 YYNGEE come from the germline V gene. The V end was cut by 1 base, the J end by 0 bases, with 6 bases between. CDR3 protein: CASSVSGSTDTQYF. The CDR3 nucleotides read TGTGCCAGCAGCGTATCGGGGAGCACAGATACGCAGTATTTT.

As to this clonotype: In a library made to pick up alpha chains, this beta chain is a stray read with a size that means little. The rearrangement uses TRBV7-9 and TRBJ2-5; D gene ambiguous. The CDR3 runs to 13 residues. The V end was cut by 5 bases, the J end by 4 bases, with 11 bases between. CDR1 and CDR2 (germline): SEHNR, FQNEAQ (reference sequence). CDR3 sequence: CASSTIGRETQYF. In DNA form, the CDR3 reads TGTGCCAGCAGCACTATTGGACGAGAGACCCAGTACTTC.

As for this clonotype: As an off-target read in a library built for alpha chains, this beta chain has a frequency of little significance. V gene TRBV27 combines with J gene TRBJ2-2; no firm D call. The CDR3 runs 15 residues. V was clipped by 5 bases and J by 3 bases, with 13 bases between them. The germline V gene encodes CDR1 MNHEY and CDR2 SMNVEV (reference sequence). The CDR3 loop reads CASSPRTFYTGELFF. The CDR3 nucleotides are TGTGCCAGCAGTCCGCGGACCTTCTACACCGGGGAGCTGTTTTTT.

This clonotype ranks as large (0.1 to 1%). In a library made to pick up alpha chains, this beta chain is a stray read with a size that means little. The genes are TRBV7-9 and TRBJ2-5; 8 positions match TRBD1. J lost 1 base, V lost 5 bases, and 6 bases had no gene match. Germline CDR1 and CDR2: SEHNR and FQNEAQ (reference sequence). This CDR3 comprises 15 residues. The CDR3 nucleotides read TGTGCCAGCAGCCCGGTGACAGGGGTCCAAGAGACCCAGTACTTC. Encoded protein: CASSPVTGVQETQYF.

This clonotype was counted between two and nine times. This beta chain appears as a stray read in a library generated for alpha chains; its size is not informative. The J gene is TRBJ2-4, the V gene TRBV3-1; D gene unclear. Germline CDR1 and CDR2: LGHDT and YNNKEL (reference sequence). The CDR3 sequence is 12 residues long. The V gene lost 4 bases and the J gene lost 3 bases, with 4 bases spanning the gap. CDR3 bases: TGTGCCAGCAGCCCGGACAAAAACATTCAGTACTTC. The encoded protein is CASSPDKNIQYF. Looking up the rest from reference TRBV3-1 and TRBJ2-4 gives the full variable domain: DTAVSQTPKYLVTQMGNDKSIKCEQNLGHDTMYWYKQDSKKFLKIMFSYNNKELIINETVPNRFSPKSPDKAHLNLHINSLELGDSAVYFCASSPDKNIQYFGAGTRLSVL.

This clonotype is termed large. Because this beta chain is a stray read in a library intended to capture alpha chains, its abundance should not be given much weight. V gene TRBV5-4 combines with J gene TRBJ2-5, with 10 positions matching TRBD2. V shed 4 bases, J shed 2 bases, and the junction held 8 bases outside the gene matches. Germline V lookup: CDR1 SGHNT, CDR2 YYREEE (reference sequence). There are 16 residues in the CDR3. The CDR3 here is CASSPTGTSVQETQYF. CDR3 nucleotides: TGTGCCAGCAGCCCCACCGGGACTAGCGTGCAAGAGACCCAGTACTTC.

This clonotype was seen a handful of times. This beta chain turned up in a library designed for alpha chains; as an off-target read, its abundance says little. V usage is TRBV18 and J usage is TRBJ2-7; D possibly corresponds to TRBD2 (6 bases). Per germline, CDR1 KGHSH and CDR2 LQKENI. V lost 6 bases and J lost 5, with 17 bases in between. The CDR3 covers 14 residues. The DNA for the CDR3 is TGTGCCAGCTCCCTCGGCGGGATTGGCAACGAGCAGTACTTC. It is translated as CASSLGGIGNEQYF. Complete variable domain (other parts from reference TRBV18 and TRBJ2-7): NAGVMQNPRHLVRRRGQEARLRCSPMKGHSHVYWYRQLPEEGLKFMVYLQKENIIDESGMPKERFSAEFPKEGPSILRIQQVVRGDSAAYFCASSLGGIGNEQYFGPGTRLTVT.

About this clonotype itself: Since the library was made to target alpha chains, this beta chain is a stray read and its abundance is not meaningful. The rearrangement links TRBV4-1 to TRBJ2-1; 7 bases map to TRBD1. The CDR3 has 15 amino acids. The V gene's germline CDR1 is MGHRA and CDR2 YSYEKL. V trimming: 4 bases; J trimming: 6 bases; junction bases outside the gene matches: 9. The CDR3 DNA follows: TGCGCCAGCAGCCTAAGACAGGGCTCGAGCAATGAGCAGTTCTTC. Protein sequence: CASSLRQGSSNEQFF.

This clonotype is labeled as large. The library was built for alpha chains, so this beta chain is an off-target read and its size means little. The chain employs TRBV7-9 and TRBJ2-1, with 9 bases that match TRBD2. J gave up 3 bases and V 1 base, and 1 base lay outside the gene matches. CDR3 size: 15 residues. Germline values: CDR1 SEHNR, CDR2 FQNEAQ (reference sequence). The DNA for the CDR3 is TGTGCCAGCAGCTTAGGAGCGGGGGGCTACAATGAGCAGTTCTTC. Its translation: CASSLGAGGYNEQFF.

This clonotype qualifies as large. This beta chain is a stray read from a library made for alpha chains; its abundance is not meaningful. The rearrangement uses TRBV19 and TRBJ1-5, with TRBD1 matching over 7 bases. Germline V lookup: CDR1 LNHDA, CDR2 SQIVND (reference sequence). With 3 bases clipped from V and 6 bases from J, the junction kept 8 bases outside the gene matches. The CDR3 is 15 amino acids. In DNA, the CDR3 is TGTGCCAGTAGTATGCGTCAGGGGGGCGGTCAGCCCCAGCATTTT. This gives the protein CASSMRQGGGQPQHF.

Concerning this clonotype itself: As an off-target read in a library built for alpha chains, this beta chain has a frequency of little significance. This chain connects TRBV19 to TRBJ2-6, with a tentative D call TRBD1 (5 bases). Looked up from germline, CDR1 is LNHDA and CDR2 is SQIVND (reference sequence). The CDR3 sequence is 17 residues long. V was trimmed by 2 bases and J by 0 bases, leaving 11 bases between them. The CDR3 loop reads CASSIRTLSSGANVLTF. The CDR3 DNA sequence: TGTGCCAGTAGTATAAGGACATTAAGCTCTGGGGCCAACGTCCTGACTTTC.

Concerning this clonotype itself: A library made for alpha chains picked up this beta chain off target, so its size means little. The rearrangement uses TRBV10-3 and TRBJ2-1, with a possible D match to TRBD2 (5 bases). The CDR3 has 17 amino acids. V lost 0 bases, J lost 7 bases, and 19 bases lay in between. Germline values: CDR1 ENHRY, CDR2 SYGVKD. CDR3 bases: TGTGCCATCAGTGAGTCCCCGGCTAGTCTGGGGAGAAATGAGCAGTTCTTC. It is translated as CAISESPASLGRNEQFF.

By sample share, this clonotype is large. This beta chain appears as a stray read in a library generated for alpha chains; its size is not informative. The chain uses TRBV7-9 and TRBJ2-7, with TRBD2 identical over 7 bases. The germline gives CDR1 SEHNR, CDR2 FQNEAQ (reference sequence). Trimming took 3 bases from V and 3 from J; bases not matched to a gene: 2. There are 13 residues in the CDR3. CDR3 DNA sequence: TGTGCCAGCAGCTTGGCGGGAGACTACGAGCAGTACTTC. Amino acid sequence: CASSLAGDYEQYF.